One and the same sample provided the 19 T cell receptor beta chains below, sequenced in a study of graft-versus-host responses after intestinal transplantation. TCRdb's table, derived via immunoSEQ multiplex PCR, lists solely in-frame clones and lacks some. In the table there are tens of thousands of clones, roughly 89% of which are singletons. Antigen specificity for these receptors is unknown. Sequenced here: unstimulated CD4+ T cells sorted from spleen or lymph node cells, sampled before intestinal transplant. The receptors derive from a human donor who received an intestinal transplant.

CDR3 amino acids: CASSSRRAGGSEKLFF. Here the CDR3 DNA reads TGCGCCAGCAGCTCTCGCCGGGCAGGAGGTAGTGAAAAACTGTTTTTT. The J gene is TRBJ1-4, the V gene TRBV5-1, with D unresolved. CDR3 length: 16 amino acids. V was cut by 3 bases and J by 7 bases, with 19 bases left in between. Germline assignment: CDR1 SGHRS and CDR2 YFSETQ.

The chain employs TRBV4-3 and TRBJ2-1; D is possibly TRBD2 (6 bases). The germline V gene encodes CDR1 LGHNA and CDR2 YSLEER. This CDR3 has 15 residues. Deletions cut 0 bases from V and 4 bases from J, with 10 bases between. CDR3 nucleotides: TGCGCCAGCAGCCAAGACGCTAGCGTATACAATGAGCAGTTCTTC. Translating it yields CASSQDASVYNEQFF.

This clone was counted only a few times. The V and J genes are TRBV5-1 and TRBJ1-2; 7 bases match TRBD1. CDR3 length: 12 residues. V was pared by 5 bases and J by 6 bases, with 4 bases of the junction left unmatched. Per germline, CDR1 SGHRS and CDR2 YFSETQ. The CDR3 DNA is TGCGCCAGCAGATCACAGGGGAATGGCTACACCTTC. It encodes CASRSQGNGYTF. Based on the CDR3 plus reference TRBV5-1 and TRBJ1-2, the full variable domain is KAGVTQTPRYLIKTRGQQVTLSCSPISGHRSVSWYQQTPGQGLQFLFEYFSETQRNKGNFPGRFSGRQFSNSRSEMNVSTLELGDSALYLCASRSQGNGYTFGSGTRLTVV.

V is TRBV5-1 and J is TRBJ2-7; tentative D call: TRBD1 (5 bases). The CDR3 consists of 13 residues. CDR1 is SGHRS, CDR2 YFSETQ, per germline. Between the trimmed V and J ends, which lost 5 bases and 1 base, there was a span of 10 bases. The CDR3 here is CASRGQGSYEQYF. In nucleotides, the CDR3 is TGCGCCAGCAGGGGGCAGGGATCCTACGAGCAGTACTTC. The complete variable domain, with remaining parts taken from reference TRBV5-1 and TRBJ2-7, reads KAGVTQTPRYLIKTRGQQVTLSCSPISGHRSVSWYQQTPGQGLQFLFEYFSETQRNKGNFPGRFSGRQFSNSRSEMNVSTLELGDSALYLCASRGQGSYEQYFGPGTRLTVT.

V usage is TRBV5-4 and J usage is TRBJ2-1, with TRBD2 matching 13 bases. The ends lost 8 bases at V and 0 bases at J; junction bases unmatched: 5. The CDR3 sequence is 16 residues long. The V gene's germline CDR1 is SGHNT and CDR2 YYREEE (reference sequence). The CDR3 region is CASGTSGAISYNEQFF. The CDR3 DNA reads as TGTGCCAGTGGGACTAGCGGGGCGATCTCCTACAATGAGCAGTTCTTC.

The chain carries TRBV9 and TRBJ2-1; D is undetermined. The CDR3 length is 11 residues. Per germline, CDR1 SGDLS and CDR2 YYNGEE. V shed 3 bases and J shed 10 bases, with 8 bases lying between them. The CDR3 loop is CASSGATEQFF. The DNA of the CDR3 is TGTGCCAGCAGCGGGGCCACAGAGCAGTTCTTC.

The chain employs TRBV4-3 and TRBJ2-2, with 8 bases lining up with TRBD2. The V gene end was trimmed by 1 base and the J gene end by 4 bases; junction bases not matched to a gene: 8. Per germline, CDR1 LGHNA and CDR2 YSLEER. There are 17 residues in the CDR3. The CDR3, as DNA: TGCGCCAGCAGCCAAGGAAACGGGGGGGTGAGCACCGGGGAGCTGTTTTTT. Amino acid sequence: CASSQGNGGVSTGELFF.

The chain joins TRBV18 to TRBJ1-2; maybe TRBD1 (6 bases). V shed 5 bases and J shed 4 bases, with 11 bases lying between them. Germline V lookup: CDR1 KGHSH, CDR2 LQKENI. This CDR3 contains 13 residues. CDR3 region: CASSTGTRYGYTF. In nucleotides, the CDR3 is TGTGCCAGCTCAACGGGGACACGCTATGGCTACACCTTC.

The count of this clone is one. The chain carries TRBV7-6 and TRBJ2-5; 8 bases align to TRBD2. V dropped 5 bases and J dropped 4; count of bases not matched to a gene: 12. Germline V gene sequence: CDR1 SGHVS, CDR2 FNYEAQ. The CDR3 sequence is 16 residues long. This CDR3 is CASSPGLDMILETQYF. The CDR3 bases are TGTGCCAGCAGCCCGGGACTAGATATGATATTAGAGACCCAGTACTTC.

The count of this clone is one. The chain employs TRBV5-6 and TRBJ2-5, with D possibly matching TRBD1 (6 bases). In germline, CDR1 is SGHDT, CDR2 YYEEEE. The CDR3 spans 16 residues. Trimming removed 1 base from V and 1 base from J, with 14 bases in between. CDR3 loop: CASSLRPGVAQETQYF. CDR3 in DNA: TGTGCCAGCAGCTTGAGGCCAGGGGTGGCCCAAGAGACCCAGTACTTC.

V usage is TRBV12-5 and J usage is TRBJ2-6; D might be TRBD1 (6 bases). This CDR3 region has 18 residues. From germline, CDR1 is LGHNT and CDR2 FRNRAP. V was clipped by 6 bases and J by 0 bases, with 18 bases between them. The CDR3 region is CASGGPGRGSSGANVLTF. The CDR3 DNA reads TGTGCTAGTGGGGGTCCAGGCAGGGGAAGCTCTGGGGCCAACGTCCTGACTTTC.

The chain links TRBV30 to TRBJ1-2; 10 bases line up with TRBD1. There are 15 residues in the CDR3. V shed 1 base and J 3 bases; nucleotides not matched to a gene: 5. The germline gives CDR1 GTSNPN, CDR2 SVGIG (reference sequence). The CDR3 coding sequence is TGTGCCTGGAGTGGAGGGACAGGGGCTGACTATGGCTACACCTTC. It codes for CAWSGGTGADYGYTF.

The rearrangement links TRBV7-9 to TRBJ2-7, with D possibly being TRBD2 (5 bases). Germline CDR1 and CDR2: SEHNR and FQNEAQ (reference sequence). This CDR3 spans 14 amino acids. The V end was cut by 2 bases, the J end by 7 bases, with 15 bases between. CDR3 residues: CASSLNFGQREQYF. The CDR3 nucleotides read TGTGCCAGCAGCTTAAACTTTGGGCAGCGGGAGCAGTACTTC.

J is TRBJ2-3 and V is TRBV2; the match to TRBD1 covers 8 bases. V was clipped by 6 bases and J by 2 bases; unmatched bases: 4. This CDR3 contains 14 residues. The germline V gene has CDR1 SNHLY and CDR2 FYNNEI. CDR3 protein: CASRDRVTTDTQYF. CDR3 coding DNA: TGTGCCAGCAGGGACAGGGTAACCACAGATACGCAGTATTTT.

V gene TRBV7-2 combines with J gene TRBJ1-4; D is uncertain. This CDR3 is built from 14 residues. The germline V gene encodes CDR1 SGHTA and CDR2 FQGNSA. V dropped 3 bases and J dropped 5 bases, with 10 bases sitting between them. The CDR3 reads CASSFSEGNEKLFF. The CDR3, as DNA: TGTGCCAGCAGCTTTAGCGAGGGAAATGAAAAACTGTTTTTT.

V and J are TRBV7-9 and TRBJ1-2; D possibly corresponds to TRBD1 (6 bases). There are 14 residues in the CDR3. Looked up from germline, CDR1 is SEHNR and CDR2 is FQNEAQ (reference sequence). Trimming took off 9 bases at V and 2 bases at J, with 16 bases between the two ends. The chain's CDR3 is CASSGNRDNYGYTF. Written as DNA, the CDR3 is TGTGCCAGTAGTGGAAACAGGGACAACTATGGCTACACCTTC. Based on the CDR3 plus reference TRBV7-9 and TRBJ1-2, the full variable domain is DTGVSQNPRHKITKRGQNVTFRCDPISEHNRLYWYRQTLGQGPEFLTYFQNEAQLEKSRLLSDRFSAERPKGSFSTLEIQRTEQGDSAMYLCASSGNRDNYGYTFGSGTRLTVV.

V gene TRBV6-1 combines with J gene TRBJ1-1, with 10 bases identical to TRBD1. The germline V gene has CDR1 MNHNS and CDR2 SASEGT. This CDR3 spans 14 amino acids. The V gene end was trimmed by 4 bases and the J gene end by 8 bases; junction bases not matched to a gene: 7. The CDR3 is CASSVAWTGGEAFF. DNA of the CDR3: TGTGCCAGCAGTGTAGCTTGGACAGGGGGAGAAGCTTTCTTT.

This clone was detected only a few times. The chain uses TRBV5-1 and TRBJ1-1; perhaps TRBD1 as D (5 bases). The germline V and J ends were trimmed by 0 bases and 10 bases, with 13 bases remaining between them. Germline lookup yields CDR1 SGHRS and CDR2 YFSETQ. This CDR3 is 13 amino acids long. CDR3 in amino acids: CASSLGWGDPAFF. The CDR3 bases are TGCGCCAGCAGCTTGGGTTGGGGGGACCCAGCTTTCTTT.

The chain links TRBV6-1 to TRBJ1-2, with D tentatively TRBD1 (6 bases). The length of the CDR3 is 14 residues. The germline V gene encodes CDR1 MNHNS and CDR2 SASEGT. V lost 6 bases and J 1 base, leaving 12 bases between the germline ends. Here the CDR3 DNA reads TGTGCCAGCAGCTGGCAGGACAGTAACTATGGCTACACCTTC. Its translation is CASSWQDSNYGYTF.